A single sample is the source of the 27 T cell receptor beta chains below, sequenced in a study of cytotoxic CD8 clonotypes in ibrutinib-treated CLL. The data were produced by immunoSEQ multiplex PCR, yet TCRdb's version contains in-frame clones alone and is incomplete. This table has roughly 150,000 clones, about 80% appearing once. Sample: PBMCs, taken after 24 months of ibrutinib treatment. The receptors shown here come from a human donor with chronic lymphocytic leukemia.

The genes are TRBV5-6 and TRBJ1-1; no definite D call. This CDR3 comprises 17 residues. V lost 4 bases to trimming and J lost 0 bases, with 19 bases between them. CDR1 is SGHDT and CDR2 is YYEEEE in the germline V gene. The CDR3 sequence is CASSRGGRTSMNTEAFF. CDR3 DNA sequence: TGTGCCAGCAGCCGCGGCGGACGTACCTCCATGAACACTGAAGCTTTCTTT.

The count of this clone is one. This chain joins TRBV7-2 and TRBJ2-2, with D possibly matching TRBD2 (5 bases). This CDR3 is built from 12 residues. In germline, CDR1 is SGHTA, CDR2 FQGNSA. V was clipped by 4 bases and J by 7 bases, with 7 bases between them. This chain's CDR3 is CASSSRVGELFF. CDR3 nucleotide sequence: TGTGCCAGCAGCTCGCGGGTCGGGGAGCTGTTTTTT.

The rearrangement joins TRBV11-3 to TRBJ2-1; D possibly matches TRBD1 or TRBD2 (5 bases each). This CDR3 is built from 14 residues. Trimming left V 5 bases short and J 1 base short, with 9 bases between. Germline V gives CDR1 SGHNT, CDR2 YENEEA. The CDR3 reads CASSRGVSYNEQFF. The CDR3 nucleotides read TGTGCCAGCAGCCGAGGGGTTTCCTACAATGAGCAGTTCTTC.

The rearrangement joins TRBV28 to TRBJ2-7; 7 positions match TRBD1. This CDR3 region has 14 residues. Germline CDR1 and CDR2: MDHEN and SYDVKM. With V trimmed by 5 bases and J by 0 bases, 4 bases remained unmatched. The CDR3, as DNA: TGTGCCAGCAGTGCAAGGGACAGCTCCTACGAGCAGTACTTC. Its protein product is CASSARDSSYEQYF. Looking up the rest from reference TRBV28 and TRBJ2-7 gives the full variable domain: DVKVTQSSRYLVKRTGEKVFLECVQDMDHENMFWYRQDPGLGLRLIYFSYDVKMKEKGDIPEGYSVSREKKERFSLILESASTNQTSMYLCASSARDSSYEQYFGPGTRLTVT.

The V and J genes are TRBV7-6 and TRBJ1-6, with 8 nucleotides matching TRBD1. The CDR3 consists of 14 residues. CDR1 is SGHVS and CDR2 is FNYEAQ in the germline V gene. Trimming took 4 bases from V and 7 from J; bases not matched to a gene: 3. Written as DNA, the CDR3 is TGTGCCAGCAGCTCGGACAGGGACAATTCACCCCTCCACTTT. It encodes CASSSDRDNSPLHF. Complete variable domain (other parts from reference TRBV7-6 and TRBJ1-6): GAGVSQSPRYKVTKRGQDVALRCDPISGHVSLYWYRQALGQGPEFLTYFNYEAQQDKSGLPNDRFSAERPEGSISTLTIQRTEQRDSAMYRCASSSDRDNSPLHFGNGTRLTVT.

The chain uses TRBV7-6 and TRBJ2-3; D gene ambiguous. Germline CDR1 is SGHVS and CDR2 is FNYEAQ. The CDR3 length is 15 residues. V was cut by 1 base and J by 2 bases, with 10 bases left in between. DNA for the CDR3: TGTGCCAGCAGCTTAGTAGACGGATACACAGATACGCAGTATTTT. This gives the protein CASSLVDGYTDTQYF.

The CDR3 loop reads CASSNQSRLETQYF. For the CDR3, the DNA is TGTGCCAGCAGCAATCAATCCAGGCTGGAGACCCAGTACTTC. The rearrangement links TRBV21-1 to TRBJ2-5; TRBD1, as called in the table, went unchecked against the DNA. TRBV21-1 is tagged as a pseudogene. This CDR3 has 14 amino acids.

The chain is built from TRBV7-2 and TRBJ2-5; 9 bases align to TRBD1. This CDR3 has 15 amino acids. V was pared by 5 bases and J by 5 bases, with 9 bases of the junction left unmatched. The V gene's germline CDR1 is SGHTA and CDR2 FQGNSA. CDR3 sequence (DNA): TGTGCCAGCAGCCGGGCCGGGACAGGGAAGGAGACCCAGTACTTC. This gives the protein CASSRAGTGKETQYF.

V is TRBV27 and J is TRBJ1-5, with D unclear. V lost 8 bases and J 3 bases, leaving 11 bases between the germline ends. Germline assignment: CDR1 MNHEY and CDR2 SMNVEV (reference sequence). The length of the CDR3 is 13 residues. CDR3 region: CASSRAVNQPQHF. CDR3 DNA sequence: TGTGCCAGCTCTCGGGCAGTCAATCAGCCCCAGCATTTT.

V gene TRBV6-5 combines with J gene TRBJ2-1; 7 bases agree with TRBD2. The V and J ends lost 6 bases and 15 bases, in that order; junction bases with no gene match: 11. CDR1 is MNHEY, CDR2 SVGAGI, per germline. CDR3 length: 12 amino acids. In DNA, the CDR3 is TGTGCCAGCAGGCCCGACACGGGGAGGGTGTTCTTC. The encoded protein is CASRPDTGRVFF.

This sequence joins TRBV28 and TRBJ2-1, with 10 bases lining up with TRBD1. The CDR3 runs to 15 residues. V shed 6 bases and J 10 bases; nucleotides not matched to a gene: 12. Germline assignment: CDR1 MDHEN and CDR2 SYDVKM. The chain's CDR3 is CASRTPGQGIKEQFF. The CDR3 DNA is TGTGCCAGCAGGACACCGGGACAGGGGATCAAGGAGCAGTTCTTC.

This clone occurred a few times. The V and J genes are TRBV30 and TRBJ1-2; maybe TRBD1 (6 bases). Per germline, CDR1 GTSNPN and CDR2 SVGIG (reference sequence). There are 12 residues in the CDR3. V lost 2 bases and J lost 5, with 9 bases in between. The CDR3 nucleotides read TGTGCCTGGAGTCTACAGGGTTATGGCTACACCTTC. Translating it yields CAWSLQGYGYTF.

This chain connects TRBV7-2 to TRBJ2-7; D uncertain. V dropped 2 bases and J dropped 2 bases, with 7 bases sitting between them. The CDR3 has 13 amino acids. Germline V gene sequence: CDR1 SGHTA, CDR2 FQGNSA. This CDR3 reads CASSLQRTYEQYF. CDR3 nucleotides: TGTGCCAGCAGCTTACAGAGGACCTACGAGCAGTACTTC.

The chain combines TRBV5-4 with TRBJ2-3; 8 nucleotides agree with TRBD1. Germline trimming cut 4 bases from V and 0 bases from J; bases unmatched to any gene: 4. The CDR3 contains 15 residues. In germline, CDR1 is SGHNT, CDR2 YYREEE (reference sequence). The CDR3, as DNA: TGTGCCAGCAGCCCCGGGGACAGGAGCACAGATACGCAGTATTTT. It specifies CASSPGDRSTDTQYF.

With respect to this clone: Its ends do not fully match the called genes, so a read error is possible. This chain joins TRBV18 and TRBJ1-2, with D unresolved. The germline V gene encodes CDR1 KGHSH and CDR2 LQKENI. CDR3 length: 16 amino acids. The CDR3: CHSNPGIDPANYGYTF. DNA of the CDR3: TGCCACTCCAACCCCGGGATAGATCCAGCTAACTATGGCTACACCTTC.

The genes are TRBV7-2 and TRBJ1-1; D possibly corresponds to TRBD1 (5 bases). CDR1 is SGHTA, CDR2 FQGNSA, per germline. V shed 5 bases and J shed 1 base, with 11 bases lying between them. This CDR3 is 14 amino acids long. DNA of the CDR3: TGTGCCAGCAGCCGCGACAGAGCGAACACTGAAGCTTTCTTT. As protein: CASSRDRANTEAFF.

The chain links TRBV6-1 to TRBJ2-2, with TRBD1 as a possible D gene (6 bases). The CDR3 totals 14 residues. CDR1 is MNHNS, CDR2 SASEGT, per germline. Trimming removed 3 bases at V and 4 bases at J, with 9 bases between. CDR3 in amino acids: CASSDTGFTGELFF. CDR3 nucleotides: TGTGCCAGCAGTGACACAGGGTTCACCGGGGAGCTGTTTTTT.

This clone has only a few counts. The chain joins TRBV4-3 to TRBJ2-3; D not certain. With 4 bases removed from V and 4 bases from J, the gap between germline ends came to 15 bases. The CDR3 consists of 15 residues. From germline, CDR1 is LGHNA and CDR2 YSLEER. The CDR3 loop reads CASSLNWVLADTQYF. Here the CDR3 DNA reads TGCGCCAGCAGCCTAAACTGGGTGTTGGCAGATACGCAGTATTTT.

This clone was seen just once. V usage is TRBV7-8 and J usage is TRBJ1-2; 7 bases map to TRBD1. The CDR3 sequence is 16 residues long. Germline CDR1 is SGHVS and CDR2 is FQNEAQ. V shed 0 bases, J shed 8 bases, and the junction held 12 bases outside the gene matches. The CDR3 reads CASSLALPGGYGGYTF. CDR3 bases: TGTGCCAGCAGCTTAGCTTTGCCAGGGGGGTATGGCGGCTACACCTTC.

V usage is TRBV7-3 and J usage is TRBJ1-1; D is ambiguous. V was cut by 4 bases and J by 2 bases, with 11 bases left in between. The CDR3 totals 14 residues. Germline V CDR1 and CDR2: SGHTA, FQGTGA. The chain's CDR3 is CASSSTGINTEAFF. As DNA, the CDR3 is TGTGCCAGCAGCTCGACCGGGATTAACACTGAAGCTTTCTTT.

This clone was seen a few times. V usage is TRBV6-4 and J usage is TRBJ2-1; unclear D gene. Germline V CDR1 and CDR2: MRHNA, SNTAGT. Trimming removed 2 bases from V and 0 bases from J, with 17 bases in between. CDR3 length: 18 residues. The CDR3 reads CASSDEYQLRSSYNEQFF. The CDR3 coding sequence is TGTGCCAGCAGTGACGAGTATCAGCTGAGAAGCTCCTACAATGAGCAGTTCTTC.

This clone was recorded once. V gene TRBV30 combines with J gene TRBJ2-3, with TRBD2 matching over 10 bases. Germline trimming cut 5 bases from V and 1 base from J; bases unmatched to any gene: 6. CDR3 length: 15 residues. Germline loops: CDR1 GTSNPN, CDR2 SVGIG (reference sequence). The CDR3 nucleotides read TGTGCCTGGGCCCGTGGGACTAGCGGCACAGATACGCAGTATTTT. The encoded protein is CAWARGTSGTDTQYF. The complete variable domain, with remaining parts taken from reference TRBV30 and TRBJ2-3, reads SQTIHQWPATLVQPVGSPLSLECTVEGTSNPNLYWYRQAAGRGLQLLFYSVGIGQISSEVPQNLSASRPQDRQFILSSKKLLLSDSGFYLCAWARGTSGTDTQYFGPGTRLTVL.

The chain joins TRBV29-1 to TRBJ1-6; D unresolved. V lost 4 bases, J lost 4 bases, and 14 bases lay in between. The CDR3 spans 15 residues. The germline V gene encodes CDR1 SQVTM and CDR2 ANQGSEA. The CDR3 DNA sequence: TGCAGCGTTGTGGAGGACGGAAATTATAATTCACCCCTCCACTTT. Translated: CSVVEDGNYNSPLHF.

The chain recombines TRBV4-3 with TRBJ2-2; D is possibly TRBD1 (6 bases). The CDR3 is 16 amino acids. The ends were cut back, 0 bases at V and 5 bases at J, with 13 bases in the middle. The germline V gene has CDR1 LGHNA and CDR2 YSLEER. This CDR3 reads CASSQDHLGGTGELFF. The CDR3 DNA follows: TGCGCCAGCAGCCAAGATCATTTAGGGGGAACCGGGGAGCTGTTTTTT.

A few counts support this clone. This chain uses TRBV5-6 with TRBJ1-2; D is unresolved. V was cut by 6 bases and J by 5 bases, with 14 bases left in between. The germline CDR1 and CDR2 sequences are SGHDT and YYEEEE. The CDR3 extends over 13 amino acids. In DNA, the CDR3 is TGTGCCAGCAATCCTTGGGGTCTTTATGGCTACACCTTC. This encodes CASNPWGLYGYTF.

The genes are TRBV14 and TRBJ1-1, with D unclear. Germline assignment: CDR1 SGHDN and CDR2 FVKESK. V was cut by 4 bases and J by 1 base, with 10 bases left in between. This CDR3 region has 14 residues. DNA of the CDR3: TGTGCCAGCAGCCCAGGCCCGGGGAACACTGAAGCTTTCTTT. It codes for CASSPGPGNTEAFF.

This clone was counted once. The chain has TRBV7-3 and TRBJ2-3; D is ambiguous. Germline CDR1 SGHTA, CDR2 FQGTGA. The CDR3 spans 14 residues. The V end lost 1 base, the J end lost 2 bases, and 7 bases lay between the germline ends. The CDR3 sequence: CASSLNWNTDTQYF. DNA of the CDR3: TGTGCCAGCAGCTTAAACTGGAACACAGATACGCAGTATTTT. Using reference TRBV7-3 and TRBJ2-3 for the parts outside the CDR3, the full variable domain is GAGVSQTPSNKVTEKGKYVELRCDPISGHTALYWYRQSLGQGPEFLIYFQGTGAADDSGLPNDRFFAVRPEGSVSTLKIQRTERGDSAVYLCASSLNWNTDTQYFGPGTRLTVL.